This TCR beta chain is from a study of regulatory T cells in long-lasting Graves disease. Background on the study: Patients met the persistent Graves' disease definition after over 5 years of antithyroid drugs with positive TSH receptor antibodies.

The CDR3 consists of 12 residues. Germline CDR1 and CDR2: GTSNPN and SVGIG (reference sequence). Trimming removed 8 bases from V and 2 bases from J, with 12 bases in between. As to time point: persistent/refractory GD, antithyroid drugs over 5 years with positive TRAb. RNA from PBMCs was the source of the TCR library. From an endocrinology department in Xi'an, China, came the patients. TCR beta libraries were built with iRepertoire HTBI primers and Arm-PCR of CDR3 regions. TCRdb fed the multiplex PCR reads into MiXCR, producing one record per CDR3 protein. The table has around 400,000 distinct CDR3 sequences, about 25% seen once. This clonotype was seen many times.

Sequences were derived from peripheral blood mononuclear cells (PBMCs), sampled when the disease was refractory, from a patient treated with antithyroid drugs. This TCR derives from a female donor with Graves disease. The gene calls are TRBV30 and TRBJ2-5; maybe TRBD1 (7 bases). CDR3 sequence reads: CARGTEQETQYF. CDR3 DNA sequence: TGTGCCCGCGGGACAGAACAAGAGACCCAGTACTTC.